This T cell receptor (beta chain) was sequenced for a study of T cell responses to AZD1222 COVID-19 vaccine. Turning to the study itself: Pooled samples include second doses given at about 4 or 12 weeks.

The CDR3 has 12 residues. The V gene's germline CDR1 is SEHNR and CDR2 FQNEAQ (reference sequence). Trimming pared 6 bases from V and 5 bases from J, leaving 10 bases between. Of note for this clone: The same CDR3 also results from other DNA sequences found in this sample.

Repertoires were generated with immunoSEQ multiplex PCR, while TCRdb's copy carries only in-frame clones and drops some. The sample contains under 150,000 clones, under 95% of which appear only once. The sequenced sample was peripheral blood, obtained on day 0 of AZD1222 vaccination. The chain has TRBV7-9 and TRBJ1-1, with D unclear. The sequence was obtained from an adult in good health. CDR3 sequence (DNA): TGTGCCAGCAGTCCCACTGGGACTGAAGCTTTCTTT. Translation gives CASSPTGTEAFF.